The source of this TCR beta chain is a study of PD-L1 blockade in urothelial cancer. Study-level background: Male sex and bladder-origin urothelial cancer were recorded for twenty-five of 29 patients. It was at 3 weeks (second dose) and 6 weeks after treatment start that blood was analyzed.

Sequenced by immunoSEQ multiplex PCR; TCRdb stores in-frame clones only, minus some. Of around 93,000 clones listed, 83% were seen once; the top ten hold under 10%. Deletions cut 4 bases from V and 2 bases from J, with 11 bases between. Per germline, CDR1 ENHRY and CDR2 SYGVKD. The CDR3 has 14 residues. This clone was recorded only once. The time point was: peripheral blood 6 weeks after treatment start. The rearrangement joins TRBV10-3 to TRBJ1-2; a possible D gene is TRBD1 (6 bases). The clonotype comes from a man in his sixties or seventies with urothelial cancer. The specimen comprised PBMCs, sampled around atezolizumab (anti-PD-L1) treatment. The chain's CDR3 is CAISGTGSNYGYTF. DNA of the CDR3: TGTGCCATCAGTGGCACAGGGAGCAACTATGGCTACACCTTC.